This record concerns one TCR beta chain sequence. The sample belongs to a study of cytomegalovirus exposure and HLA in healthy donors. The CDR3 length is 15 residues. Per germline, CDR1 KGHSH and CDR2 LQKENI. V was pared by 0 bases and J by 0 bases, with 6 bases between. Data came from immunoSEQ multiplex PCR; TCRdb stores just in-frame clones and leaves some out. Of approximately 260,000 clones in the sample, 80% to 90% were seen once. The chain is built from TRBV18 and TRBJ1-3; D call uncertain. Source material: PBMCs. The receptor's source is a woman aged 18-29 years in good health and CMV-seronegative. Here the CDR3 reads CASSPPGDSGNTIYF. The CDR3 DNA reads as TGTGCCAGCTCACCACCCGGAGACTCTGGAAACACCATATATTTT.